This T cell receptor beta chain was identified in a study of T cell responses to AZD1222 COVID-19 vaccine listed by TCRdb under 2021. Study-wide context: AZD1222 recipients with second doses at about 4 weeks or about 12 weeks were pooled, because spike-specific TCR depth and breadth did not differ between schedules. A total of approximately 240 trial participants underwent TCR sequencing, of whom around 210 had received two doses of AZD1222 and some 25 had received two doses of the MenACWY control vaccine. Trial participants were enrolled by age into subgroups of 18-55, 56-69 and 70-plus years, and around 140, 26 and 57 TCR-sequenced participants, respectively, were included in these subgroups. Study-level results and caveats: Participants were mostly white British, with more females than males. The authors suggested clonal diversity may have been underestimated. In the small 56-69-year group, the increase in depth fell short of significance, most likely because of low power. Because no day 14 peak-response samples were available, repertoires were characterized only after the peak T cell response. Spike-specific TCR breadth and depth rose significantly after two AZD1222 doses compared with day 0 and with MenACWY recipients. Nearly half of unique spike-specific TCRs reportedly recognized epitopes outside regions mutated in the B.1.351 and B.1.1.7 variants. Conclusions about previously exposed vaccinees were limited because only six AZD1222 recipients were SARS-CoV-2 seropositive at baseline. Vaccine-associated CD4 TCRs spanned the whole spike protein, with dominant responses in regions 160-218 and 743-854.

The time point label for this specimen denotes: baseline before first vaccination. The vaccinee samples were drawn from two UK trials, COV001 and COV002, one of which was a single-blind randomized controlled phase 2/3 trial testing AZD1222 (ChAdOx1 nCoV-19) in healthy adults. Trial participant PBMC samples were collected at day 0 and day 28 after the second dose for TCRbeta chain sequencing. The CDR3 regions of human TCRbeta chains were analyzed by immunosequencing. As for the authors' bioinformatics: TCRs in the repertoires were compared against a reference library of SARS-CoV-2-specific TCRs that had been generated with the MIRA antigen-specificity platform. Breadth was defined as the fraction of unique TCRs that were SARS-CoV-2-associated. Depth was defined as the fraction of total T cells that were SARS-CoV-2-associated. Using the MIRA data, every spike-specific TCR was mapped to the spike region that the TCR reacted to and assigned to either a CD4 or a CD8 class. Log10-transformed breadth and depth values were compared by one-way ANOVA with Sidak's multiple comparisons tests. TCRdb's version of the immuneACCESS table is confined to in-frame rearrangements and falls short of the full clone set. An unresolved V gene accounts for under half of the shortfall where checked; the remainder is of unknown origin. For V, J and clone size, that table is used; D and trimming come from the DNA. This sample holds some 150,000 clones; approximately 89% were observed only once. The ten largest clones capture around 5.2% of the sample.

The CDR3 covers 11 residues, taking in both the cysteine and the phenylalanine. The read is trimmed to its CDR3 DNA, 33 bases read in frame from base 1. Between the V and J ends, shortened by 3 bases and 7 bases respectively, the junction contains 6 bases. CDR1 and CDR2 (LNHDA, SQIVND) derive from the germline V gene (reference sequence). Regarding this clone: The clone's antigen remains unknown. The sample holds no much larger clone one base away, and base qualities are not on file.

The chain is encoded by TRBV19 joined to TRBJ1-1; no D gene can be assigned with confidence. The source material was peripheral blood, sampled on day 0 of AZD1222 vaccination. The receptor was derived from an adult in good health. The DNA is as follows: TGTGCCAGTAGTATTGGTATTGAAGCTTTCTTT. This codes for CASSIGIEAFF. This CDR3, with the reference TRBV19 and TRBJ1-1 proteins standing in past its ends, gives the full variable domain DGGITQSPKYLFRKEGQNVTLSCEQNLNHDAMYWYRQDPGQGLRLIYYSQIVNDFQKGDIAEGYSVSREKKESFPLTVTSAQKNPTAFYLCASSIGIEAFFGQGTRLTVV.